These T cell receptor beta chains were read from a single sample in a study of CD8+CD57+ T cells in acquired aplastic anemia. TCRdb reprocessed the reads via MiXCR and lists one record per CDR3 protein. The sample has about 150,000 distinct CDR3 sequences, 40% to 45% seen once; the top ten hold almost 8.5%. Specimen: sorted CD4+, CD8+, or CD8+CD57+ T cells (not recorded which) from PBMCs. These receptors were taken from a human donor in good health, serving as a control. CDR3s include the opening cysteine and the closing phenylalanine or tryptophan. Each record gives: CDR3 length, D gene, clone size, J gene, V gene, CDR3 protein, CDR3 DNA. A D gene is named only where the DNA matches it firmly. The size of a clone is reported for some rows only, either as once, few or many, or as a class for expanded clones.

cdr3_length: 16
d_call: TRBD2
clone_size: .
j_call: TRBJ2-3
v_call: TRBV19
cdr3_aa: CASNPPERGGQEGQYF
cdr3_nt: TGTGCCAGTAATCCCCCCGAGCGGGGGGGCCAAGAGGGTCAGTATTTT

cdr3_length: 18
d_call: .
clone_size: .
j_call: TRBJ2-3
v_call: TRBV25-1
cdr3_aa: CASSEYPSESGVPDTQYF
cdr3_nt: TGTGCCAGCAGTGAATATCCTAGTGAATCGGGAGTCCCAGATACGCAGTATTTT

cdr3_length: 16
d_call: .
clone_size: many
j_call: TRBJ2-2
v_call: TRBV6-1
cdr3_aa: CASSRPSGAGAGELFF
cdr3_nt: TGTGCCAGCAGCCGCCCCAGTGGCGCCGGGGCCGGGGAGCTGTTTTTT

cdr3_length: 18
d_call: TRBD1
clone_size: few
j_call: TRBJ1-5
v_call: TRBV11-2
cdr3_aa: CASSLGGDRAHSNQPQHF
cdr3_nt: TGTGCCAGCAGCTTAGGCGGGGACAGGGCACATAGCAATCAGCCCCAGCATTTT

cdr3_length: 14
d_call: .
clone_size: many
j_call: TRBJ1-1
v_call: TRBV5-1
cdr3_aa: CASSLDVGSTEAFF
cdr3_nt: TGCGCCAGCAGCTTGGATGTGGGGAGCACTGAAGCTTTCTTT

cdr3_length: 14
d_call: .
clone_size: .
j_call: TRBJ2-7
v_call: TRBV11-2
cdr3_aa: CASSRGLSSYEQYF
cdr3_nt: TGTGCCAGCAGCCGAGGGCTATCTTCCTACGAGCAGTACTTC

cdr3_length: 14
d_call: TRBD1
clone_size: .
j_call: TRBJ1-5
v_call: TRBV19
cdr3_aa: CAGKWTGGIEPQHF
cdr3_nt: TGTGCCGGAAAGTGGACAGGGGGCATTGAGCCCCAGCATTTT

cdr3_length: 13
d_call: TRBD1
clone_size: few
j_call: TRBJ1-2
v_call: TRBV6-1
cdr3_aa: CASQGQGASGYTF
cdr3_nt: TGTGCCAGCCAAGGACAGGGGGCGTCTGGCTACACCTTC

cdr3_length: 14
d_call: TRBD1
clone_size: few
j_call: TRBJ1-2
v_call: TRBV5-6
cdr3_aa: CASSSDRGLHGYTF
cdr3_nt: TGTGCCAGCAGCTCGGACAGGGGCTTGCATGGCTACACCTTC

cdr3_length: 13
d_call: .
clone_size: .
j_call: TRBJ2-7
v_call: TRBV10-2
cdr3_aa: CASSRGNGYEQYF
cdr3_nt: TGCGCCAGCAGCCGGGGGAATGGCTACGAGCAGTACTTC